Described below is a single T cell receptor beta chain sequence and its context. The antigen it binds to is not known. One base away there is no much larger clone; base qualities are not given. TCRbeta CDR3 regions were amplified from genomic DNA using the immunoSEQ Assay, a bias-controlled multiplex PCR. The published analysis was carried out like this. Within the assay, amplification of reference gene primers was used to estimate how many nucleated cells each sample contained. To quantify the absolute abundance of each unique TCRbeta CDR3 rearrangement, sequence reads were collapsed and filtered. For each sample, productive Simpson clonality was calculated by taking the square root of Simpson's diversity index across productive rearrangements. The table comes from immuneACCESS by way of TCRdb, which keeps in-frame sequences with V and J called. Part of the clones is missing from these tables; in studies checked, under half for an unresolved V gene and the rest for unknown reasons. V, J and clone size derive from that table, while D and trimming were established from the DNA sequence. This sample has approximately 190,000 clones in its table, and roughly 80% of those were observed once. Clones ranked in the top ten supply approximately 7.6% of the sample.

CDR1 is given as WSHSY and CDR2 as SAAADI, both from the germline V gene. At the junction V is shortened by 11 bases and J by 3 bases; bases outside the gene matches: 10. From the cysteine through the phenylalanine, the CDR3 covers 15 amino acids. The only DNA kept is the CDR3, 45 bases in frame from the first base. In the prospective study, participants were about 18 to 95 years old, resided in 24 geographic areas of the United States, and were enrolled through a virtual design. To assign participants to cohorts, the prospective study relied on clinical history that participants themselves reported in a screening survey and a study questionnaire. For ImmuneRACE Cohort 3, a participant was defined as recovered based on two consecutive negative NP/OP PCR tests, clearance by a healthcare professional, or resolution of symptoms. Each participant in the prospective study had whole blood, serum and a nasopharyngeal or oropharyngeal swab collected by mobile phlebotomists. Participants in the prospective study had the option to provide additional blood draws and questionnaires over an approximately 2-month period. Blood samples from the prospective study were shipped frozen or at room temperature prior to DNA extraction.

The data belong to a study of blood T cell repertoires in COVID-19 (dated by TCRdb to about 2020). Regarding the study in general: Collaborator samples came from the United States, Italy and Spain and covered acute and convalescent phases of COVID-19. The material from the prospective study consisted of cDNA or gDNA derived from T cells, B-cell-depleted T cells, or PBMCs. Subjects who had been exposed to COVID-19, were actively infected with it, or had recovered from it provided the deeply sampled blood TCRbeta repertoires that made up the dataset. A freely available public database, intended as a resource for researchers studying the immune response to SARS-CoV-2, is where the repertoires were released. Samples came from the ongoing ImmuneRACE study (first 160 participants) plus 1,254 subjects from 6 global collaborators. Sample metadata almost always included a de-identified subject ID, COVID-19 status, age in years and sex. HLA class I and class II types, where available, came from metadata supplied by the sample provider rather than from assay-based typing. On the study overall, not on this receptor specifically: The quantity of clinical and demographic metadata differed by source and by participant and was supplied without curation.

This receptor was obtained from a man aged 35-49 years who had recovered from COVID-19. Sequencing used PBMCs or T cells enriched from blood (not recorded which). The rearranged segments are TRBV10-2 and TRBJ1-6; 7 nucleotides in the junction match TRBD1. The CDR3 here reads CASHGDSFYNSPLHF. The nucleotides read TGCGCCTCCCACGGGGACAGCTTCTATAATTCACCCCTCCACTTT.